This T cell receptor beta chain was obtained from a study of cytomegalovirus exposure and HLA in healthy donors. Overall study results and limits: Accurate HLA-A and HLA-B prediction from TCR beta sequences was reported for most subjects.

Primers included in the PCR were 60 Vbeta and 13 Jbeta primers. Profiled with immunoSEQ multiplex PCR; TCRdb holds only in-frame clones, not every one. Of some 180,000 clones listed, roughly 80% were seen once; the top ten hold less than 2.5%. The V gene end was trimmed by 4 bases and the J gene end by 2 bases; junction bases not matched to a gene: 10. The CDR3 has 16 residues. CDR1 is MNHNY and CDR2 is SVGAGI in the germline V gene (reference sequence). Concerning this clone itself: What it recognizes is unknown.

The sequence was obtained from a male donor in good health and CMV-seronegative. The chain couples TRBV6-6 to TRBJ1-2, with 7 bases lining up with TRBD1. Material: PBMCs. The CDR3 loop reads CASSSLKGGANYGYTF. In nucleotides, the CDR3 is TGTGCCAGCAGTTCCCTCAAAGGGGGCGCGAACTATGGCTACACCTTC.